This paragraph covers one T cell receptor (beta chain) sequence. The antigen is not known. This specimen belongs to a study of T-cell memory formation after mild COVID-19. Study information: Clusters were largely donor specific. Study-level results: Several responding clones turned up in pre-infection memory, indicating that cross-reactive memory may have taken part.

TCR alpha and TCR beta cDNA libraries with sample barcodes and UMIs came from 5'RACE using constant-segment primers. Via MiXCR, TCRdb re-called the 5' RACE reads, giving one row per CDR3 protein. The sample has over 95,000 distinct CDR3 sequences, roughly 20% seen once; the top ten hold 41%. The CDR3 is 18 residues long. Source material: PBMCs or a T cell subset sorted from them (not recorded which). The gene calls are TRBV12-2 and TRBJ2-5; the D call of TRBD1 is as the table states it, not checked on the DNA. TRBV12-2 is tagged as a pseudogene. The TCR was taken from a man between 18 and 29 years old who had mild COVID-19 (a few samples of this study predate the infection). Cell type and time point are not known. CDR3 DNA sequence: TGTGCAAGTCGCTCCCACCTGGGAGCCGGGACAGCCCAAGAGACCCAGTACTTC. It yields the protein CASRSHLGAGTAQETQYF.